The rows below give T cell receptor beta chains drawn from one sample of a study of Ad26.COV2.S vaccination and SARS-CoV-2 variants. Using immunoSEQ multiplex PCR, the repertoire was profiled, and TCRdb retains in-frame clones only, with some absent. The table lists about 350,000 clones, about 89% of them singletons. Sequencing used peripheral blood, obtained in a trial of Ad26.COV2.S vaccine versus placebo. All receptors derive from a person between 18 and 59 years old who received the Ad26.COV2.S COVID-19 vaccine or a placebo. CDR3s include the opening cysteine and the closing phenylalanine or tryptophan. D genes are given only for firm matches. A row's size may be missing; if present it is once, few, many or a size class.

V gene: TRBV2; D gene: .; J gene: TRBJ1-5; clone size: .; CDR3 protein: CASRRGESSNQPQHF; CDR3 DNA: TGTGCCAGCAGGAGGGGGGAGTCTAGCAATCAGCCCCAGCATTTT
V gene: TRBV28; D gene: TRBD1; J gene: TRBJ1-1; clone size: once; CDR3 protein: CASSSTDRTGFTEAFF; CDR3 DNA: TGTGCCAGCAGTTCGACCGACCGGACAGGGTTCACTGAAGCTTTCTTT
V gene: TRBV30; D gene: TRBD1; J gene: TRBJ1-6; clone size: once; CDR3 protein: CAWCKTGVAPLHF; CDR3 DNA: TGTGCCTGGTGCAAGACAGGGGTAGCGCCCCTCCACTTT
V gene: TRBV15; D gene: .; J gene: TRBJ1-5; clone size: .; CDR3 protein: CATSRVNQPQHF; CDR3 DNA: TGTGCCACCAGCAGGGTAAATCAGCCCCAGCATTTT
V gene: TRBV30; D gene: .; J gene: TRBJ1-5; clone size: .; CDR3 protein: CAWSVPRYSNQPQHF; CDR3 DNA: TGTGCCTGGAGTGTACCCAGATATAGCAATCAGCCCCAGCATTTT
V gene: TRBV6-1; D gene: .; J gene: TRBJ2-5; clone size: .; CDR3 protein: CASSESRLGRGTQYF; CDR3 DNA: TGTGCCAGCAGTGAAAGTAGGCTGGGCCGGGGGACCCAGTACTTC
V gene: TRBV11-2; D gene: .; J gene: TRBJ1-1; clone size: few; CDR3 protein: CASSPWEANTEAFF; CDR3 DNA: TGTGCCAGCTCCCCGTGGGAGGCGAACACTGAAGCTTTCTTT
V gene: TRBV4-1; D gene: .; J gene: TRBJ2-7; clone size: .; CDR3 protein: CASSQALGQNYEQYF; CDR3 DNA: TGCGCCAGCAGCCAAGCCCTAGGACAGAATTACGAGCAGTACTTC
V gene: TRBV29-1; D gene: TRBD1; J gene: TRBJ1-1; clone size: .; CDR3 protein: CSVDAGQGLNTEAFF; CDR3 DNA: TGCAGCGTTGACGCGGGACAGGGCCTGAACACTGAAGCTTTCTTT
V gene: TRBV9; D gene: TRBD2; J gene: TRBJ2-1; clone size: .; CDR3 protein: CASSVVDSGGASEQFF; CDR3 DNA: TGTGCCAGCAGCGTAGTCGATAGCGGGGGGGCGAGCGAGCAGTTCTTC
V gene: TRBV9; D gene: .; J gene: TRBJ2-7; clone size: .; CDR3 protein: CASSAQEGVEQYF; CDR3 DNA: TGTGCCAGCAGCGCTCAGGAGGGGGTCGAGCAGTACTTC
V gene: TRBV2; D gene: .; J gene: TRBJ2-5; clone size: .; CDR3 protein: CASSEDWGQETQYF; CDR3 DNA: TGTGCCAGCAGTGAAGATTGGGGGCAAGAGACCCAGTACTTC
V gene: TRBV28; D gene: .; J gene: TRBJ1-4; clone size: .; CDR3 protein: CASRETRVSGEKLFF; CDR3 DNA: TGTGCCAGCAGAGAAACCAGGGTGTCGGGTGAAAAACTGTTTTTT
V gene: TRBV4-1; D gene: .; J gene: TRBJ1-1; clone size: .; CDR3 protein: CASSQEGALDTEAFF; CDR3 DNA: TGCGCCAGCAGCCAAGAGGGGGCCCTCGACACTGAAGCTTTCTTT
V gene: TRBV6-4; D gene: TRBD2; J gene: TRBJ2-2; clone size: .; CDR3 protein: CASSPEGGANTGELFF; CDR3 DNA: TGTGCCAGCAGTCCCGAGGGAGGGGCGAACACCGGGGAGCTGTTTTTT